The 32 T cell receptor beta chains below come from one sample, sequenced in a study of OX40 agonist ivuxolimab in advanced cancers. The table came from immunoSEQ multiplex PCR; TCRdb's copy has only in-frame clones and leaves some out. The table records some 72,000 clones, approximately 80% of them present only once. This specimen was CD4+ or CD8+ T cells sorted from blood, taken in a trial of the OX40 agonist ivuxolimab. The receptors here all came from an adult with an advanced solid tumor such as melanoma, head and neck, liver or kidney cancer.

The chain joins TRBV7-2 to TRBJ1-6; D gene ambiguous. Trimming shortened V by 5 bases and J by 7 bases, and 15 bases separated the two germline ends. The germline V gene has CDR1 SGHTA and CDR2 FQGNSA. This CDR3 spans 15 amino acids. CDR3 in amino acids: CASSVRRVPNSPLHF. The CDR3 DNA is TGTGCCAGCAGCGTCCGGCGGGTCCCAAATTCACCCCTCCACTTT.

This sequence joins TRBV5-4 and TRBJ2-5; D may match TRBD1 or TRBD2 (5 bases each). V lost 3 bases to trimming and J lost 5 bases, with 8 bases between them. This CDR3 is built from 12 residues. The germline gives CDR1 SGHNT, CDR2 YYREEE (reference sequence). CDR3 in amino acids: CASSSEGETQYF. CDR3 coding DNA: TGTGCCAGCAGCTCCGAGGGGGAGACCCAGTACTTC. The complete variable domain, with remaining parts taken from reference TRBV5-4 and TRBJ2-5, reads ETGVTQSPTHLIKTRGQQVTLRCSSQSGHNTVSWYQQALGQGPQFIFQYYREEENGRGNFPPRFSGLQFPNYSSELNVNALELDDSALYLCASSSEGETQYFGPGTRLLVL.

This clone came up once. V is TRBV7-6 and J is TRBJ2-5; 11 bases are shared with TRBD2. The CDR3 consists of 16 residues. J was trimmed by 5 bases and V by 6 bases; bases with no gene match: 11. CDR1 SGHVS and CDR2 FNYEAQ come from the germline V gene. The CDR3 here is CASSQTMRTSGETQYF. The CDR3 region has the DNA TGTGCCAGCAGTCAAACAATGAGGACTAGCGGGGAGACCCAGTACTTC.

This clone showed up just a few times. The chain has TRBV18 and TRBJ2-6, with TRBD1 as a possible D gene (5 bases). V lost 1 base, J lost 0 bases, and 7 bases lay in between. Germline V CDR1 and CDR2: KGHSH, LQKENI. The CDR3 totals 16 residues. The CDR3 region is CASSPQGLSGANVLTF. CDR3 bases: TGTGCCAGCTCACCACAGGGGCTCTCTGGGGCCAACGTCCTGACTTTC.

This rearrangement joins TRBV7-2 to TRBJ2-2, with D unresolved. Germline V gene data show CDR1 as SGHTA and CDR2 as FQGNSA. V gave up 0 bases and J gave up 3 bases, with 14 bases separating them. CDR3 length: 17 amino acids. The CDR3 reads CASSLAAGSRDTGELFF. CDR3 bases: TGTGCCAGCAGCTTAGCGGCTGGTTCCCGAGACACCGGGGAGCTGTTTTTT.

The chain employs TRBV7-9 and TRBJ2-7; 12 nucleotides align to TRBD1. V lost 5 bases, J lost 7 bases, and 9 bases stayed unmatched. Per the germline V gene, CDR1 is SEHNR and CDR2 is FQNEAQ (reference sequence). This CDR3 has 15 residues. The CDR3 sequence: CASSPSGQGANEQYF. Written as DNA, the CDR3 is TGTGCCAGCAGCCCCTCGGGACAGGGGGCGAATGAGCAGTACTTC.

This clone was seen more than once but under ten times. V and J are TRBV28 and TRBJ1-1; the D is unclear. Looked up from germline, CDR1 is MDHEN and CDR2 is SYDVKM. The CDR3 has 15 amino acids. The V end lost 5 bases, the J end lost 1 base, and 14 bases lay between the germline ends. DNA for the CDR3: TGTGCCAGCAGTCCCGAAGATCTATCGAACACTGAAGCTTTCTTT. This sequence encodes CASSPEDLSNTEAFF.

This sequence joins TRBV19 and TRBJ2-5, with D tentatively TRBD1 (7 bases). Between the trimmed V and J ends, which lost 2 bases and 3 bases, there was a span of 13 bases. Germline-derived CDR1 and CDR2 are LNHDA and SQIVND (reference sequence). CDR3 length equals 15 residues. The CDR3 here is CASSIIQGGKETQYF. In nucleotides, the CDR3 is TGTGCCAGTAGTATAATCCAGGGGGGAAAAGAGACCCAGTACTTC.

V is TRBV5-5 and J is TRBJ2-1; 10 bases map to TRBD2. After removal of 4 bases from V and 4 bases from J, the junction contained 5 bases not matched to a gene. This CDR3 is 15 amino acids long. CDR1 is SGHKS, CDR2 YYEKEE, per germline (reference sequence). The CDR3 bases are TGTGCCAGCAGCCTACTAGCGGGGAGATACAATGAGCAGTTCTTC. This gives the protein CASSLLAGRYNEQFF.

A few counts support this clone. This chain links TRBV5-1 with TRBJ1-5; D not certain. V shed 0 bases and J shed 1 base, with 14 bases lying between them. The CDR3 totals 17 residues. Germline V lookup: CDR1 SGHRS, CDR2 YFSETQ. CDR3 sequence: CASSLVTHEPSNQPQHF. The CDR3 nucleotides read TGCGCCAGCAGCTTGGTGACACATGAACCAAGCAATCAGCCCCAGCATTTT.

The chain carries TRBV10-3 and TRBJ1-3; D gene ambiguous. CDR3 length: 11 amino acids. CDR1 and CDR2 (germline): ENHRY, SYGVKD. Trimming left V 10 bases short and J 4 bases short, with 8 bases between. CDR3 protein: CATTAGNTIYF. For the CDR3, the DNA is TGTGCCACGACTGCCGGAAACACCATATATTTT.

The DNA of the CDR3 is TGTGCCAGCAGCCAAGACAGGGCTTGGGCCAAAAACATTCAGTACTTC. It specifies CASSQDRAWAKNIQYF. This rearrangement joins TRBV7-9 to TRBJ2-4; 7 positions agree with TRBD1. The CDR3 has 16 amino acids. Germline V gene sequence: CDR1 SEHNR, CDR2 FQNEAQ (reference sequence). Germline trimming cut 5 bases from V and 1 base from J; bases unmatched to any gene: 8.

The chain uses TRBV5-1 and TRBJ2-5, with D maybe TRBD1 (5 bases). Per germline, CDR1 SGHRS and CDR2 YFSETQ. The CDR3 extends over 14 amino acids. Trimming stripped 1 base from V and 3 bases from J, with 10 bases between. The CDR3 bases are TGCGCCAGCAGCTTGTTGGAAGGGGAAGAGACCCAGTACTTC. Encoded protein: CASSLLEGEETQYF.

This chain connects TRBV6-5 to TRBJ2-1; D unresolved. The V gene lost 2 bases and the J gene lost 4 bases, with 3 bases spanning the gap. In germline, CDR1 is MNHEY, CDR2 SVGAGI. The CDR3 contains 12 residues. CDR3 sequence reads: CASSYTYNEQFF. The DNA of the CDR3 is TGTGCCAGCAGTTACACATACAATGAGCAGTTCTTC.

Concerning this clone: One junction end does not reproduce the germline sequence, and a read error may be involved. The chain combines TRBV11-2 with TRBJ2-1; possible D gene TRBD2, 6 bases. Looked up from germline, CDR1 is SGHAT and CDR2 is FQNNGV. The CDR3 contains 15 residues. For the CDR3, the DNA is TGTGCCAGCACCTTAGCGGTCCTCTCCTACAATGAGCAGTTCTTC. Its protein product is CASTLAVLSYNEQFF.

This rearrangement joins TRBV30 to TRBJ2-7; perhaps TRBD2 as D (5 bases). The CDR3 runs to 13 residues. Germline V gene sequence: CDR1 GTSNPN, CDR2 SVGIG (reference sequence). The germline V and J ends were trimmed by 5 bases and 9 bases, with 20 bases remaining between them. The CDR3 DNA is TGTGCCTGGGGCTCCGGACGGGGTAACGGGCAGTACTTC. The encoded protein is CAWGSGRGNGQYF.

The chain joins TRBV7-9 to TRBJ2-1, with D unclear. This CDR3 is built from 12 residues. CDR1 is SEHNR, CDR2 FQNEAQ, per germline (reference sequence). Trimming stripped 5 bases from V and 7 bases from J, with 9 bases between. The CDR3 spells CASSPDVNEQFF. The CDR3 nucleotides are TGTGCCAGCAGCCCTGATGTGAATGAGCAGTTCTTC.

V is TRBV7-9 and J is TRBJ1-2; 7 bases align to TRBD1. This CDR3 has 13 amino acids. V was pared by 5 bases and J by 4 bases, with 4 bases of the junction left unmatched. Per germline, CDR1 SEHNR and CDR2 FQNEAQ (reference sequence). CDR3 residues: CASSLQGSYGYTF. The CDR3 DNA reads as TGTGCCAGCAGCCTACAGGGGTCCTATGGCTACACCTTC.

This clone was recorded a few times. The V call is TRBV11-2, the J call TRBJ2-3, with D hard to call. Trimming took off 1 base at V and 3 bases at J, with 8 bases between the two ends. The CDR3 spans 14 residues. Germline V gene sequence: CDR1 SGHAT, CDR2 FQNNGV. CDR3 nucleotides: TGTGCCAGCAGCTTAGTCCTCTTAACAGATACGCAGTATTTT. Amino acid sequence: CASSLVLLTDTQYF.

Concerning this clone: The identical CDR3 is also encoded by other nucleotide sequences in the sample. The CDR3 spells CASSTTAISYEQYF. The DNA of the CDR3 is TGTGCCAGCAGCACGACAGCGATCTCCTACGAGCAGTACTTC. V is TRBV9 and J is TRBJ2-7; D is perhaps TRBD1 (5 bases). The germline V gene has CDR1 SGDLS and CDR2 YYNGEE. The germline V and J ends were trimmed by 4 bases and 0 bases, with 11 bases remaining between them. This CDR3 contains 14 residues.

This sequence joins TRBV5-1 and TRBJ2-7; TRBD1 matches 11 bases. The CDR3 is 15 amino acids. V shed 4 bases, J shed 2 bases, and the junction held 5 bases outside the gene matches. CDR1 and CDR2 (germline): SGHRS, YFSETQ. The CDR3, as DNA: TGCGCCAGCAGCAGAGGACAGGGGGCTCCCTACGAGCAGTACTTC. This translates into CASSRGQGAPYEQYF. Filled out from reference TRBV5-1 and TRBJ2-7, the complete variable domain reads KAGVTQTPRYLIKTRGQQVTLSCSPISGHRSVSWYQQTPGQGLQFLFEYFSETQRNKGNFPGRFSGRQFSNSRSEMNVSTLELGDSALYLCASSRGQGAPYEQYFGPGTRLTVT.

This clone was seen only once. The CDR3 DNA follows: TGTGCCAGCAGTTGGGACGGGAACGGAGAAAAACTGTTTTTT. Translated: CASSWDGNGEKLFF. This sequence joins TRBV2 and TRBJ1-4, with D maybe TRBD1 (5 bases). Deletions cut 5 bases from V and 8 bases from J, with 15 bases between. This CDR3 has 14 residues. Germline CDR1 reads SNHLY; CDR2 reads FYNNEI.

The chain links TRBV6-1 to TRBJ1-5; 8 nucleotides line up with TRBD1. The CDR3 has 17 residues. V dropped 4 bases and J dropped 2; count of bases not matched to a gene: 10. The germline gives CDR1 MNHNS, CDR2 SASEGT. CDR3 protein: CASSAPDRGGGNQPQHF. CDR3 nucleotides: TGTGCCAGCAGTGCCCCTGACAGGGGTGGTGGCAATCAGCCCCAGCATTTT.

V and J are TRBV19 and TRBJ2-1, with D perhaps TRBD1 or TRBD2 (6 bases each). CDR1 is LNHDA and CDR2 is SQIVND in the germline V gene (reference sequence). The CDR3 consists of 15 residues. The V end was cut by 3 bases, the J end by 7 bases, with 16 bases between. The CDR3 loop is CASSISRGARNEQFF. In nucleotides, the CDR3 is TGTGCCAGTAGTATTAGTAGGGGGGCTAGGAATGAGCAGTTCTTC.

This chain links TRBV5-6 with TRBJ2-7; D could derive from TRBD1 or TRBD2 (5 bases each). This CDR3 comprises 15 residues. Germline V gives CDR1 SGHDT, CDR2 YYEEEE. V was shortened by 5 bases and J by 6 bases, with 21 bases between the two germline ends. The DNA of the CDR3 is TGTGCCAGCAGGTCCGGGACCCATCTTCCATCCGAGCAGTACTTC. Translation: CASRSGTHLPSEQYF. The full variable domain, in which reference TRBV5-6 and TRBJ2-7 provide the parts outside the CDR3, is DAGVTQSPTHLIKTRGQQVTLRCSPKSGHDTVSWYQQALGQGPQFIFQYYEEEERQRGNFPDRFSGHQFPNYSSELNVNALLLGDSALYLCASRSGTHLPSEQYFGPGTRLTVT.

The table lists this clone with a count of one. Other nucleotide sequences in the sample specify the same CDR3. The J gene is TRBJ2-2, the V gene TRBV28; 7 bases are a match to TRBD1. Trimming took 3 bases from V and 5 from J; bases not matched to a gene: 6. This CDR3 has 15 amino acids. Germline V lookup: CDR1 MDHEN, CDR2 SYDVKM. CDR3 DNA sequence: TGTGCCAGCAGTTTTAACAGGGGAAATACCGGGGAGCTGTTTTTT. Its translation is CASSFNRGNTGELFF.

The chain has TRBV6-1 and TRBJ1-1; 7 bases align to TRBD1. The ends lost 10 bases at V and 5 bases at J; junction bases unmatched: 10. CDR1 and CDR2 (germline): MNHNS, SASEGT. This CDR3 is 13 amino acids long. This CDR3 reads CATVGQASTEAFF. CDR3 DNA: TGTGCCACCGTTGGACAGGCTTCAACTGAAGCTTTCTTT.

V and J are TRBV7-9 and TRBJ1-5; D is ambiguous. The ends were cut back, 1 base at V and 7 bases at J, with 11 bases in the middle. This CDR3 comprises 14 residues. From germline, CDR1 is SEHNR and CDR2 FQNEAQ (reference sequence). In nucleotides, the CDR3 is TGTGCCAGCAGCTTAGGAGGGTCGCAACAGCCCCAGCATTTT. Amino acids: CASSLGGSQQPQHF.

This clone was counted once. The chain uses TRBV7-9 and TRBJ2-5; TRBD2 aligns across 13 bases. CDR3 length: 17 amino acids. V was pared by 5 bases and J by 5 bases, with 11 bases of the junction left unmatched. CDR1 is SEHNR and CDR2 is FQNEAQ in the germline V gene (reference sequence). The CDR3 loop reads CASSPWTSGRGEETQYF. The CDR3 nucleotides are TGTGCCAGCAGCCCTTGGACTAGCGGGAGAGGGGAGGAGACCCAGTACTTC.

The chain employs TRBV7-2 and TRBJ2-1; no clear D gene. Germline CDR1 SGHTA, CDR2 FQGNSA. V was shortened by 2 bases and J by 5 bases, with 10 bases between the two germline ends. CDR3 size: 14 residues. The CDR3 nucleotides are TGTGCCAGCAGCTTAAGTTCAGAGAACAATGAGCAGTTCTTC. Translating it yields CASSLSSENNEQFF.

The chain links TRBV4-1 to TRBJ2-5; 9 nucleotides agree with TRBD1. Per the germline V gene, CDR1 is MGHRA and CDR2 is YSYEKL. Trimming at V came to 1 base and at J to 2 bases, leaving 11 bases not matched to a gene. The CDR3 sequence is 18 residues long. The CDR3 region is CASSQAAVRTGAQETQYF. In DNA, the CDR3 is TGCGCCAGCAGCCAAGCAGCGGTAAGGACAGGGGCTCAAGAGACCCAGTACTTC.

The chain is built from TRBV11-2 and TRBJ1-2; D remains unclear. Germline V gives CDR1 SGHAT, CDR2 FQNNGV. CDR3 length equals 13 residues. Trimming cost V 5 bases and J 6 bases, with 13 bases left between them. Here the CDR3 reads CASSPSGDDGYTF. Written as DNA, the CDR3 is TGTGCCAGCAGCCCCTCCGGGGATGATGGCTACACCTTC.